Following are 15 T cell receptor beta chains from one sample sequenced in a study of CD8+ T cells in alopecia areata. Reverse transcribed after extraction, RNA yielded cDNA as the sequencing template. The data were produced by immunoSEQ multiplex PCR, yet TCRdb's version contains in-frame clones alone and is incomplete. This table has 200,000 to 250,000 clones, 50% to 60% appearing once. Treatment noted: oral pan-JAK inhibitor, 5-10 mg twice daily. Specimen: CD4+ T cells sorted from blood, collected at week 4, from a patient treated with tofacitinib. The receptors originated from a human donor with alopecia areata.

In its sample, this clone was seen a few times. V usage is TRBV15 and J usage is TRBJ2-3; D is ambiguous. Trimming left V 0 bases short and J 5 bases short, with 6 bases between. The CDR3 is 13 amino acids. Germline assignment: CDR1 LNHNV and CDR2 YYDKDF (reference sequence). DNA for the CDR3: TGTGCCACCAGCAGAGAGGCAAGAGATACGCAGTATTTT. Translating it yields CATSREARDTQYF.

J is TRBJ1-5 and V is TRBV12-5, with D unclear. This CDR3 region has 19 residues. Germline lookup yields CDR1 LGHNT and CDR2 FRNRAP. V was clipped by 0 bases and J by 3 bases, with 21 bases between them. This CDR3 is CASGLVLGHRGKDNQPQHF. The CDR3 DNA is TGTGCTAGTGGTTTGGTACTCGGTCATAGAGGGAAGGACAATCAGCCCCAGCATTTT. Drawing the rest from reference TRBV12-5 and TRBJ1-5, the complete variable domain is DARVTQTPRHKVTEMGQEVTMRCQPILGHNTVFWYRQTMMQGLELLAYFRNRAPLDDSGMPKDRFSAEMPDATLATLKIQPSEPRDSAVYFCASGLVLGHRGKDNQPQHFGDGTRLSIL.

This rearrangement joins TRBV9 to TRBJ1-1; 8 nucleotides line up with TRBD1. V lost 3 bases, J lost 2 bases, and 6 bases stayed unmatched. CDR1 SGDLS and CDR2 YYNGEE come from the germline V gene. CDR3 length: 15 amino acids. CDR3: CASSGRDRQNTEAFF. Written as DNA, the CDR3 is TGTGCCAGCAGCGGCCGGGACAGGCAAAACACTGAAGCTTTCTTT. The full variable domain, completed using reference TRBV9 and TRBJ1-1, is DSGVTQTPKHLITATGQRVTLRCSPRSGDLSVYWYQQSLDQGLQFLIQYYNGEERAKGNILERFSAQQFPDLHSELNLSSLELGDSALYFCASSGRDRQNTEAFFGQGTRLTVV.

The J gene is TRBJ2-3, the V gene TRBV7-2; D may be TRBD1 (6 bases). CDR3 size: 17 residues. Trimming removed 4 bases from V and 4 bases from J, with 21 bases in between. CDR1 SGHTA and CDR2 FQGNSA come from the germline V gene. The CDR3 nucleotides are TGTGCCAGCAGCTCCGGTTTGAGGGGGACGCCCGCAGATACGCAGTATTTT. Translation: CASSSGLRGTPADTQYF.

This clone was seen more than once but under ten times. J is TRBJ2-1 and V is TRBV19; 8 nucleotides match TRBD1. Unmatched junction bases numbered 6, after V lost 4 bases and J lost 10 bases. The CDR3 runs to 13 residues. The V gene's germline CDR1 is LNHDA and CDR2 SQIVND (reference sequence). CDR3 amino acids: CASSTGRDREQFF. Here the CDR3 DNA reads TGTGCCAGTAGTACAGGCCGGGACAGGGAGCAGTTCTTC. The entire variable domain, with the rest obtained from reference TRBV19 and TRBJ2-1, is as follows: DGGITQSPKYLFRKEGQNVTLSCEQNLNHDAMYWYRQDPGQGLRLIYYSQIVNDFQKGDIAEGYSVSREKKESFPLTVTSAQKNPTAFYLCASSTGRDREQFFGPGTRLTVL.

The chain uses TRBV30 and TRBJ1-5; the match to TRBD1 covers 7 bases. The CDR3 sequence is 13 residues long. The germline V gene encodes CDR1 GTSNPN and CDR2 SVGIG (reference sequence). J lost 6 bases, V lost 2 bases, and 4 bases had no gene match. CDR3 DNA: TGTGCCTGGAGTAAGACAGGGAGTCAGCCCCAGCATTTT. Translation: CAWSKTGSQPQHF.

The rearrangement uses TRBV14 and TRBJ1-4; 7 nucleotides line up with TRBD1. This CDR3 region has 14 residues. V shed 5 bases, J shed 7 bases, and the junction held 7 bases outside the gene matches. Germline V gene data show CDR1 as SGHDN and CDR2 as FVKESK. This CDR3 is CASSARTGREKLFF. CDR3 DNA sequence: TGTGCCAGCAGCGCCAGGACAGGACGTGAAAAACTGTTTTTT.

The rearrangement links TRBV30 to TRBJ2-1; weak D call: TRBD2 (6 bases). Trimming took off 4 bases at V and 5 bases at J, with 9 bases between the two ends. Germline values: CDR1 GTSNPN, CDR2 SVGIG (reference sequence). The CDR3 has 12 amino acids. The CDR3 reads CAWTGTHNEQFF. In DNA form, the CDR3 reads TGTGCCTGGACGGGGACTCACAATGAGCAGTTCTTC. Full variable domain (missing parts from reference TRBV30 and TRBJ2-1): SQTIHQWPATLVQPVGSPLSLECTVEGTSNPNLYWYRQAAGRGLQLLFYSVGIGQISSEVPQNLSASRPQDRQFILSSKKLLLSDSGFYLCAWTGTHNEQFFGPGTRLTVL.

This clone occurred many times. The CDR3 spells CASSALVGGNTEAFF. The DNA for the CDR3 is TGTGCCAGCAGTGCATTAGTCGGAGGGAACACTGAAGCTTTCTTT. V is TRBV6-1 and J is TRBJ1-1; D gene unclear. V was clipped by 4 bases and J by 1 base, with 13 bases between them. Germline CDR1 MNHNS, CDR2 SASEGT. The CDR3 has 15 amino acids.

This clone was observed a few times. This rearrangement joins TRBV19 to TRBJ1-1; maybe TRBD1 (5 bases). Trimming took 5 bases from V and 1 from J, leaving 17 bases between them. Germline V CDR1 and CDR2: LNHDA, SQIVND (reference sequence). The CDR3 loop spans 16 amino acids. CDR3 bases: TGTGCCAGTAGTCTAGGGGAGTTACTACCGAACACTGAAGCTTTCTTT. This codes for CASSLGELLPNTEAFF.

The chain combines TRBV29-1 with TRBJ2-3, with D perhaps matching TRBD2 (6 bases). Looked up from germline, CDR1 is SQVTM and CDR2 is ANQGSEA. Trimming took 0 bases from V and 3 from J, leaving 7 bases between them. The CDR3 consists of 13 residues. The CDR3 reads CSVEEEGTDTQYF. CDR3 DNA sequence: TGCAGCGTTGAAGAGGAGGGAACAGATACGCAGTATTTT.

The chain employs TRBV6-1 and TRBJ2-5; D perhaps matches TRBD2 (6 bases). The ends were cut back, 4 bases at V and 4 bases at J, with 13 bases in the middle. Looked up from germline, CDR1 is MNHNS and CDR2 is SASEGT. The CDR3 length is 14 residues. The CDR3 DNA reads as TGTGCCAGCAGTGGTCAGGGAGGCGGAGAGACCCAGTACTTC. Protein sequence: CASSGQGGGETQYF.

This chain joins TRBV29-1 and TRBJ1-2; TRBD1 matches at 8 bases. The trim removed 6 bases at V and 4 bases at J, leaving 4 bases unmatched. Germline V gene data show CDR1 as SQVTM and CDR2 as ANQGSEA. The length of the CDR3 is 12 residues. The DNA of the CDR3 is TGCAGCGTCGAGACAGGGGCCTATGGCTACACCTTC. It translates to CSVETGAYGYTF.

A few counts support this clone. V and J are TRBV5-4 and TRBJ1-1, with a weak D call TRBD1 (6 bases). This CDR3 has 15 amino acids. The germline V gene has CDR1 SGHNT and CDR2 YYREEE (reference sequence). V was shortened by 0 bases and J by 4 bases, with 13 bases between the two germline ends. In DNA, the CDR3 is TGTGCCAGCAGCTTGGCGTGGGGGGCTAGCACTGAAGCTTTCTTT. It codes for CASSLAWGASTEAFF. Variable domain in full (rest from reference TRBV5-4 and TRBJ1-1): ETGVTQSPTHLIKTRGQQVTLRCSSQSGHNTVSWYQQALGQGPQFIFQYYREEENGRGNFPPRFSGLQFPNYSSELNVNALELDDSALYLCASSLAWGASTEAFFGQGTRLTVV.

The chain has TRBV5-1 and TRBJ2-7; D is unresolved. Looked up from germline, CDR1 is SGHRS and CDR2 is YFSETQ. The CDR3 extends over 14 amino acids. V was trimmed by 1 base and J by 2 bases, leaving 10 bases between them. The CDR3: CASSLNLGPYEQYF. The CDR3 DNA reads as TGCGCCAGCAGCTTGAATTTGGGCCCCTACGAGCAGTACTTC.